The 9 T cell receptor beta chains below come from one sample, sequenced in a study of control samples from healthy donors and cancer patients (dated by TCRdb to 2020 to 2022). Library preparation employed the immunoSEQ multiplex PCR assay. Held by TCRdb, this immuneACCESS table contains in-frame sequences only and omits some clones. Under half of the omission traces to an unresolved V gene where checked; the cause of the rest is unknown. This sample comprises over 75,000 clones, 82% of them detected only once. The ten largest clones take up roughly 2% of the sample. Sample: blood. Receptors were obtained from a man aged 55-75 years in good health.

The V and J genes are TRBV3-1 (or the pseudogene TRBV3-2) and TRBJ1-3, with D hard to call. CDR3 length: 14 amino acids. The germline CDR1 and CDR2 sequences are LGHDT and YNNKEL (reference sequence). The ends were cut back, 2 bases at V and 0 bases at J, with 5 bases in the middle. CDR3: CASSQKSSGNTIYF. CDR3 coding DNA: TGTGCCAGCAGCCAAAAGAGCTCTGGAAACACCATATATTTT.

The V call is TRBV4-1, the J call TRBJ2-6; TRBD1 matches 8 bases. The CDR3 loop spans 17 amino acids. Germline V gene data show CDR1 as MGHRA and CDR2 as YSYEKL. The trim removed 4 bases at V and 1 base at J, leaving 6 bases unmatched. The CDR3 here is CASSPGQARSGANVLTF. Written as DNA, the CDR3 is TGCGCCAGCAGCCCGGGACAGGCGCGATCTGGGGCCAACGTCCTGACTTTC.

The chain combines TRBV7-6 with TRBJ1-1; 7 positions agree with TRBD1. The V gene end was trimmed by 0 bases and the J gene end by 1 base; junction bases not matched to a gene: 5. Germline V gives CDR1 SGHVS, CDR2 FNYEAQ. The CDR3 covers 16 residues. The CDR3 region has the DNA TGTGCCAGCAGCTTAGCTCGCCAGGGGGGGAACACTGAAGCTTTCTTT. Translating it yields CASSLARQGGNTEAFF.

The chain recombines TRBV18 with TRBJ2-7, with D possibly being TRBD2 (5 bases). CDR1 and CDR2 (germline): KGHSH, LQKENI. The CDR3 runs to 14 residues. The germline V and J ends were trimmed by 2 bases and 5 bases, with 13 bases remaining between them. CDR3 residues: CASSPGEPPNEQYF. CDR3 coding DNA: TGTGCCAGCTCACCAGGGGAGCCGCCGAACGAGCAGTACTTC.

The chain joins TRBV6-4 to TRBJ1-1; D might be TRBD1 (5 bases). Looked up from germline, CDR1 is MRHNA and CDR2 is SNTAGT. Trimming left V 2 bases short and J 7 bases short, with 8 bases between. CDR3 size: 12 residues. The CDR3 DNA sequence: TGTGCCAGCAGTGACCCGAGGGGTGAAGCTTTCTTT. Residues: CASSDPRGEAFF.

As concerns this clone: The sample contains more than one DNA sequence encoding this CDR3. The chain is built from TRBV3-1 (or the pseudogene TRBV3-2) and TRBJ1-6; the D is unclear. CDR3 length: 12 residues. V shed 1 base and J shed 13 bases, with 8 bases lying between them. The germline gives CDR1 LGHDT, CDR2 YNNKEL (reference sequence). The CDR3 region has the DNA TGTGCCAGCAGCCAAGCGGCCGCGCCCCTCCACTTT. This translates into CASSQAAAPLHF.

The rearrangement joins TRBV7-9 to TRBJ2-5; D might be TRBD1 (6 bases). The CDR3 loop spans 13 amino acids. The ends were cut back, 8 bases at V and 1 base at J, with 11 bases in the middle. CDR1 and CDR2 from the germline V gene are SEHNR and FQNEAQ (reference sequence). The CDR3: CASLRGFQETQYF. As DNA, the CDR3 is TGTGCCAGCCTTAGGGGGTTCCAAGAGACCCAGTACTTC.

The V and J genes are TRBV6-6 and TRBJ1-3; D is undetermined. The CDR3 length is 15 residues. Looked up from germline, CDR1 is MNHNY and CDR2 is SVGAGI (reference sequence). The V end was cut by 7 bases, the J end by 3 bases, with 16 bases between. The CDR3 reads CASKLNQNLGNTIYF. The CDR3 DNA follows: TGTGCCAGCAAACTTAACCAGAATCTTGGAAACACCATATATTTT.

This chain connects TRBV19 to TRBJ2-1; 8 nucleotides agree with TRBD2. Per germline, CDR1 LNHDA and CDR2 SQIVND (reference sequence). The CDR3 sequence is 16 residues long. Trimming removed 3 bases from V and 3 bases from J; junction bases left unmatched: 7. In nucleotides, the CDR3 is TGTGCCAGTAGTATCAGTCTGAGCGGGGGCTACAATGAGCAGTTCTTC. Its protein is CASSISLSGGYNEQFF.